The T cell receptor (beta chain) described here comes from a study of long-term antiretroviral therapy in people with HIV (dated by TCRdb to 2022 to 2024). For the study in its entirety: The earliest samples were collected approximately a decade before the 2015 WHO recommendation for immediate ART, a period when ART was typically delayed until CD4 counts fell. No cross-contamination during QIAcube processing was shown when test extractions of a monoclonal T-cell line were performed alongside over 25 polyclonal samples. The cohort contributed about 180 cryopreserved PBMC samples from a few dozen adults with confirmed HIV infection, collected serially over a mean of approximately six years (range 1-12). Eleven of the 30 participants with HIV were female. This retrospective serial study examined whether starting ART and sustained HIV suppression were associated with changes in the composition and diversity of the TRB repertoire in peripheral blood.

The immunoSEQ hsTCRB v3.0 assay was used at survey level resolution to sequence the TRB variable region. TRB sequencing targeted a depth of about 40,000-55,000 T-cell genomes per sample. Pooled TRB libraries were sequenced on an Illumina MiSeq with a v3 150-cycle kit. As for how the authors treated the data: Repertoire analysis was performed in R inside a reproducible Nextflow workflow that covered QC, data transformation and analysis. LymphoSeq2, an R package for exploring AIRR-Seq data, was used to implement custom analyses. A handful of samples that produced fewer than 5000 total TRB sequences were removed, so 150 to 200 HIV repertoires were analyzed. Of the roughly 180 retained HIV repertoires, about 61 were collected before and under 150 after ART initiation. Repertoires were downsampled to 5000 TRB nucleotide sequences, and summary statistics were averaged over 100 downsampling iterations. The analysis kept only TRB sequences whose CDR3 regions were at least seven amino acids long. Diversity was assessed using a clonality score derived from Shannon entropy and using the Gini coefficient. In the repertoire networks, any two of the top 5000 CDR3 amino acid sequences were linked whenever the two sequences differed by an edit distance of one. For TRB CDR3 amino acid sequences, GLIPH2 was used to predict antigen specificity groups and MHC restriction. To flag known CMV, EBV, HIV or tissue antigen associations, CDR3 amino acid sequences were matched against VDJdb and McPAS-TCR. Pre-ART, post-ART and control groups were compared with Wilcoxon signed-rank tests and Holm-Bonferroni correction. TCRdb took over this immuneACCESS table, retaining in-frame rearrangements with V and J assigned. Such tables are incomplete; in checked studies, under half of the missing clones stem from an unresolved V gene, and the remainder is unexplained. V, J and clone size reflect that table, while D and trimming were determined from the DNA. Within this sample are about 28,000 clones, with around nine tenths of them counted one time only. The top ten hold just over 3.5% of the sample.

Regarding this clone: Its antigen target is currently unknown. Per-base qualities were not stored, and no clone one base away is much larger.

Beyond this particular receptor, the publication reports: Expanded TRB clones identified before ART initiation dominated the repertoire across all time points, though the dominance fluctuated and decreased in many PLHIV after ART. Inferences about post-ART repertoire changes are limited because no data were available on ART adherence, viral resistance or therapy changes. Unsorted PBMC were profiled instead of sorted CD4+ and CD8+ T cells because pre-ART samples had limited cell numbers. Samples dated from about 2004 to 2018, and the ART regimens used may be less effective than current ones. Compared with controls, HIV repertoires had narrower CDR3 length ranges, and the network structure pointed to an antigen-experienced repertoire that shifted only slightly toward naive after ART. Starting ART was linked to a significant rise in TRB diversity, yet even after long-term ART the diversity remained significantly lower than in transplant donor controls. Owing to limited PBMC availability, only the TCR beta chain was sequenced, without alpha chain pairing.

The junction carries 14 bases between V and J, which are trimmed by 4 bases and 1 base respectively. The CDR3, from cysteine to phenylalanine, totals 15 residues. Here the CDR3 DNA is all that survives: 45 bases in frame from base 1. Reading the germline V gene gives CDR1 SGHRS and CDR2 YFSETQ. To be included, a participant needed at least one PBMC sample from before ART initiation plus at least two post-ART samples. Treatment was received in the United States of America by all participants with HIV. Cryopreserved samples of about 1-10 million PBMC were thawed and washed before DNA extraction. At the time of the earliest PBMC sample for each participant with HIV, ages ranged from 23 to 54 years. PBMC samples from each participant spanned 1-4 timepoints before ART initiation and 2-8 timepoints after ART initiation, with a median of 7 samples. Serial HIV viral load, CD4+ T-cell count, ART history and demographic data were obtained for every participant. Genomic DNA was extracted from unsorted PBMC with a Qiagen kit on a QIAcube, processed in batches of 12 samples.

Rearrangement joined TRBV5-1 to TRBJ2-5; tentative D gene TRBD2, with 6 bases matching. This specimen consisted of unsorted PBMCs, obtained 1.8 years after starting antiretroviral therapy. The clonotype originates from a woman between 18 and 29 years old with HIV. The nucleotide sequence is TGCGCCAGCAGCCCGGGGGACTGGCGCCAAGAGACCCAGTACTTC. This codes for CASSPGDWRQETQYF.